The 26 T cell receptor beta chains listed next were all sequenced from one sample in a study of T cells in localized non-small cell lung cancer. TCRdb keeps only in-frame clones here, not all; method: immunoSEQ multiplex PCR. The repertoire includes roughly 21,000 clones, roughly 87% of them detected once, and 25% to 35% sits in the top ten. This material consisted of peripheral blood mononuclear cells, taken before any cancer treatment. Every receptor here comes from a male donor aged 60 or over with stage II lung adenocarcinoma.

This clone occurred once. The V gene is TRBV14, the J gene TRBJ2-3; 12 nucleotides align to TRBD2. Looked up from germline, CDR1 is SGHDN and CDR2 is FVKESK. The V segment lost 0 bases and the J segment 3 bases; nucleotides outside the gene matches: 7. This CDR3 has 18 residues. The CDR3 nucleotides read TGTGCCAGCAGCCAAGATCGGGCTAGCGGGAGGGTTACAGATACGCAGTATTTT. Translated, it gives CASSQDRASGRVTDTQYF.

The CDR3 sequence: CASRSPGTVDNEQFF. In DNA form, the CDR3 reads TGCGCCAGCAGATCACCCGGGACTGTAGACAATGAGCAGTTCTTC. V gene TRBV10-2 combines with J gene TRBJ2-1; TRBD2 is a possible D gene (6 bases). The V end was cut by 6 bases, the J end by 5 bases, with 17 bases between. Germline CDR1 WSHSY, CDR2 SAAADI. The CDR3 has 15 residues.

The chain couples TRBV9 to TRBJ2-1; 7 positions agree with TRBD2. This CDR3 is 15 amino acids long. V trimming: 0 bases; J trimming: 7 bases; junction bases outside the gene matches: 7. Germline-derived CDR1 and CDR2 are SGDLS and YYNGEE. CDR3 in amino acids: CASSVAPHSGNEQFF. The CDR3, as DNA: TGTGCCAGCAGCGTAGCCCCCCATAGCGGGAATGAGCAGTTCTTC. The full variable domain, completed using reference TRBV9 and TRBJ2-1, is DSGVTQTPKHLITATGQRVTLRCSPRSGDLSVYWYQQSLDQGLQFLIQYYNGEERAKGNILERFSAQQFPDLHSELNLSSLELGDSALYFCASSVAPHSGNEQFFGPGTRLTVL.

This sequence joins TRBV6-5 and TRBJ2-5; D gene unclear. Looked up from germline, CDR1 is MNHEY and CDR2 is SVGAGI. Trimming removed 4 bases at V and 1 base at J, with 13 bases between. The CDR3 covers 15 residues. The CDR3 here is CASSSTRAVQETQYF. The CDR3 DNA follows: TGTGCCAGCAGTTCAACAAGGGCGGTCCAAGAGACCCAGTACTTC.

V usage is TRBV28 and J usage is TRBJ1-5; D is ambiguous. The germline V gene has CDR1 MDHEN and CDR2 SYDVKM. Between the trimmed V and J ends, which lost 1 base and 4 bases, there was a span of 17 bases. The CDR3 loop spans 17 amino acids. CDR3 residues: CASSLSSRVWDNQPQHF. CDR3 nucleotides: TGTGCCAGCAGTTTATCGTCGAGGGTTTGGGATAATCAGCCCCAGCATTTT.

This clone occurred once. The chain uses TRBV1 and TRBJ2-7; the table gives TRBD1 as D, unverified against the DNA. TRBV1 is shown as a pseudogene. CDR3 size: 19 residues. The CDR3 sequence: CTSKAPLGDSPNRWYEQYF. As DNA, the CDR3 is TGCACCAGCAAGGCCCCTTTGGGGGACAGCCCGAATCGTTGGTACGAGCAGTACTTC.

The V and J genes are TRBV27 and TRBJ2-3, with D maybe TRBD2 (6 bases). Germline V gene data show CDR1 as MNHEY and CDR2 as SMNVEV (reference sequence). V was clipped by 5 bases and J by 5 bases, with 17 bases between them. The CDR3 contains 15 residues. CDR3 in amino acids: CASSGGTFVGDTQYF. The CDR3 nucleotides read TGTGCCAGCAGTGGCGGGACTTTCGTGGGAGATACGCAGTATTTT.

This chain links TRBV11-3 with TRBJ2-2, with D unclear. Trimming took off 5 bases at V and 5 bases at J, with 6 bases between the two ends. Germline lookup yields CDR1 SGHNT and CDR2 YENEEA. The CDR3 is 12 residues long. The CDR3 DNA sequence: TGTGCCAGCAGCCTCCGGACCGGGGAGCTGTTTTTT. Its protein is CASSLRTGELFF.

The chain carries TRBV10-3 and TRBJ2-5; TRBD2 is a possible D gene (5 bases). Germline V gene data show CDR1 as ENHRY and CDR2 as SYGVKD. The CDR3 length is 14 residues. V lost 0 bases and J 4 bases, leaving 9 bases between the germline ends. The CDR3 nucleotides are TGTGCCATCAGTGAGTCGGCGGGCCGAGAGACCCAGTACTTC. Its protein product is CAISESAGRETQYF.

The V call is TRBV7-3, the J call TRBJ2-5, with D perhaps TRBD1 (6 bases). This CDR3 is 14 amino acids long. Germline CDR1 SGHTA, CDR2 FQGTGA. Trimming took off 0 bases at V and 5 bases at J, with 10 bases between the two ends. The CDR3 sequence: CASSLTLQGETQYF. CDR3 sequence (DNA): TGTGCCAGCAGCTTAACGTTGCAGGGGGAGACCCAGTACTTC.

The genes are TRBV11-2 and TRBJ2-1; a weak D match, TRBD2 (5 bases). The V gene's germline CDR1 is SGHAT and CDR2 FQNNGV. The V end lost 1 base, the J end lost 0 bases, and 13 bases lay between the germline ends. The CDR3 consists of 17 residues. The CDR3 is CASSLGAGGSSYNEQFF. The DNA of the CDR3 is TGTGCCAGCAGCTTAGGGGCGGGTGGTAGCTCCTACAATGAGCAGTTCTTC.

The sample holds a few counts of this clone. The V call is TRBV27, the J call TRBJ2-7; weak D call: TRBD1 (5 bases). V was pared by 5 bases and J by 5 bases, with 22 bases between. Germline values: CDR1 MNHEY, CDR2 SMNVEV (reference sequence). CDR3 length: 16 amino acids. CDR3 DNA: TGTGCCAGCAGTCCTCATCAGGGCCCCTTACGACACGAGCAGTACTTC. This codes for CASSPHQGPLRHEQYF.

This chain connects TRBV28 to TRBJ1-2, with 7 bases that match TRBD1. Germline V gene data show CDR1 as MDHEN and CDR2 as SYDVKM. V shed 3 bases and J 0 bases; nucleotides not matched to a gene: 1. This CDR3 has 14 amino acids. The CDR3: CASSLGQTNYGYTF. In DNA form, the CDR3 reads TGTGCCAGCAGTTTGGGACAGACTAACTATGGCTACACCTTC.

The chain is built from TRBV6-1 and TRBJ2-5, with D possibly TRBD1 on 6 matching bases. The germline V gene has CDR1 MNHNS and CDR2 SASEGT. Trimming left V 5 bases short and J 2 bases short, with 12 bases between. The CDR3 totals 14 residues. For the CDR3, the DNA is TGTGCCAGCAGTCCAACAGGGTTGCAAGAGACCCAGTACTTC. This translates into CASSPTGLQETQYF.

V is TRBV6-1 and J is TRBJ1-5; D might be TRBD1 (5 bases). The V and J ends lost 6 bases and 0 bases respectively, with 9 bases between them. The CDR3 runs to 14 residues. CDR1 is MNHNS and CDR2 is SASEGT in the germline V gene. Here the CDR3 reads CASRQDISNQPQHF. The CDR3 nucleotides read TGTGCCAGCAGACAGGACATTAGCAATCAGCCCCAGCATTTT.

The J gene is TRBJ2-5, the V gene TRBV9, with 8 bases fitting TRBD1. The CDR3 spans 14 residues. Trimming took 3 bases from V and 4 from J; bases not matched to a gene: 5. Germline V gene lookup returns CDR1 SGDLS and CDR2 YYNGEE. CDR3 residues: CASSGTGTVETQYF. In DNA, the CDR3 is TGTGCCAGCAGCGGGACAGGGACGGTAGAGACCCAGTACTTC.

This chain connects TRBV2 to TRBJ2-3; D not resolved. The length of the CDR3 is 14 residues. V was clipped by 7 bases and J by 4 bases, with 15 bases between them. Germline lookup yields CDR1 SNHLY and CDR2 FYNNEI. In DNA form, the CDR3 reads TGTGCCAGCAAATCCCTAATGGGCGCAGATACGCAGTATTTT. Protein sequence: CASKSLMGADTQYF.

The rearrangement joins TRBV28 to TRBJ2-1; D is unresolved. With 1 base removed from V and 10 bases from J, the gap between germline ends came to 8 bases. CDR3 length equals 12 residues. Germline lookup yields CDR1 MDHEN and CDR2 SYDVKM. The CDR3 nucleotides read TGTGCCAGCAGTTTATTCCAACGCGAGCAGTTCTTC. Protein sequence: CASSLFQREQFF.

The gene calls are TRBV6-1 and TRBJ2-7, with D possibly TRBD1 on 7 matching bases. V lost 5 bases and J lost 4, with 15 bases in between. Looked up from germline, CDR1 is MNHNS and CDR2 is SASEGT. The CDR3 consists of 14 residues. The DNA of the CDR3 is TGTGCCAGCAGTCCGACAGGGAGGATATACGAGCAGTACTTC. This gives the protein CASSPTGRIYEQYF.

The chain employs TRBV13 and TRBJ2-3, with TRBD1 matching 7 bases. The CDR3 runs 17 residues. Germline CDR1 reads PRHDT; CDR2 reads FYEKMQ (reference sequence). V trimming: 4 bases; J trimming: 1 base; junction bases outside the gene matches: 11. This CDR3 is CASSSPTGKVGTDTQYF. The CDR3 nucleotides read TGTGCCAGCAGCTCTCCGACAGGGAAGGTGGGCACAGATACGCAGTATTTT.

With respect to this clone: This sample also contains other DNA sequences that code for the same CDR3. The rearrangement links TRBV5-4 to TRBJ2-5; 8 positions agree with TRBD2. The trim removed 4 bases at V and 5 bases at J, leaving 4 bases unmatched. The V gene's germline CDR1 is SGHNT and CDR2 YYREEE (reference sequence). The length of the CDR3 is 13 residues. The CDR3 region has the DNA TGTGCCAGCAGCCCGGGCGGGGGGGAGACCCAGTACTTC. Its translation: CASSPGGGETQYF.

V and J are TRBV6-6 and TRBJ1-2, with 7 bases lining up with TRBD1. Germline CDR1 is MNHNY and CDR2 is SVGAGI (reference sequence). Trimming took 2 bases from V and 7 from J; bases not matched to a gene: 4. The CDR3 is 13 amino acids. CDR3 in amino acids: CASSYRGLGGYTF. As DNA, the CDR3 is TGTGCCAGCAGTTACAGGGGGCTGGGTGGCTACACCTTC.

This clone was seen once. The chain employs TRBV5-6 and TRBJ1-2, with D perhaps matching TRBD1 (5 bases). CDR1 and CDR2 from the germline V gene are SGHDT and YYEEEE. This CDR3 contains 13 residues. V lost 0 bases to trimming and J lost 3 bases, with 6 bases between them. CDR3 nucleotide sequence: TGTGCCAGCAGCTTGGGGACACACTATGGCTACACCTTC. Translating gives CASSLGTHYGYTF.

The V call is TRBV9, the J call TRBJ2-5, with D perhaps TRBD1 (6 bases). CDR1 is SGDLS, CDR2 YYNGEE, per germline. Trimming stripped 0 bases from V and 2 bases from J, with 8 bases between. This CDR3 has 14 residues. This CDR3 is CASSVGTGQETQYF. The CDR3, as DNA: TGTGCCAGCAGCGTAGGTACAGGGCAAGAGACCCAGTACTTC.

The gene calls are TRBV11-2 and TRBJ2-7, with a possible D match to TRBD2 (6 bases). The CDR3 spans 13 residues. V was cut by 7 bases and J by 3 bases, with 13 bases left in between. Germline V gene data show CDR1 as SGHAT and CDR2 as FQNNGV. As DNA, the CDR3 is TGTGCCAGCACTATGACTAGGTACTACGAGCAGTACTTC. Translated: CASTMTRYYEQYF.

CDR3 nucleotide sequence: TGTGCCAGCAGTGGCTATCCACGACTAGCGGGAGGAAGCGAGCAGTACTTC. This gives the protein CASSGYPRLAGGSEQYF. The V and J genes are TRBV28 and TRBJ2-7, with 13 bases matching TRBD2. This CDR3 has 17 amino acids. Germline V gene data show CDR1 as MDHEN and CDR2 as SYDVKM. After removal of 5 bases from V and 6 bases from J, the junction contained 13 bases not matched to a gene.